This TCR beta chain was documented in a study of blood T cell repertoires in COVID-19. Turning to the study itself: The United States, Italy and Spain supplied acute and convalescent COVID-19 samples. The analysed material was cDNA or gDNA that came from T cells, B-cell-depleted T cells, or PBMCs.

Study processing details: Amplification of reference gene primers provided the estimated nucleated cell counts. Clones were sequenced by immunoSEQ multiplex PCR, and TCRdb holds only the in-frame ones, with some missing. D and trimming come from the DNA, and the V and J calls and clone size come from that table. The data show fewer than 70,000 clones, with around nine tenths seen just once and roughly 9.2% held by the top ten. This CDR3 has 15 amino acids. With V trimmed by 2 bases and J by 3 bases, 2 bases remained unmatched. Per the germline V gene, CDR1 is MGHRA and CDR2 is YSYEKL. The V gene is TRBV4-1, the J gene TRBJ1-2; 11 bases match TRBD1. This receptor was taken from a woman older than 75 with active COVID-19. Source material: peripheral blood. As DNA, the CDR3 is TGCGCCAGCAGCCAACCGGGACAGGGGGACTATGGCTACACCTTC. This encodes CASSQPGQGDYGYTF.